This TCR beta chain stems from a study of T cell responses to AZD1222 COVID-19 vaccine. The CDR3 sequence is 15 residues long. Germline assignment: CDR1 MDHEN and CDR2 SYDVKM. V lost 0 bases, J lost 0 bases, and 7 bases lay in between. The table came from immunoSEQ multiplex PCR; TCRdb's copy has only in-frame clones and leaves some out. The sample includes 140,000 or so clones, around nine tenths seen only once; the top ten take around 1.5%. Sample: peripheral blood, taken on day 0 of AZD1222 vaccination. The chain employs TRBV28 and TRBJ2-3, with D possibly matching TRBD2 (5 bases). This clonotype was sampled from an adult in good health. The DNA of the CDR3 is TGTGCCAGCAGTTTATGGACTACTAGCACAGATACGCAGTATTTT. It encodes CASSLWTTSTDTQYF.